These 9 T cell receptor beta chains were sequenced from one sample in a study of T cells after yellow fever vaccination. TCRdb analysed the 5' RACE reads with MiXCR anew, one entry per CDR3 protein. In the table there are 450,000 to 600,000 distinct CDR3 sequences, about 15% of which are singletons. Sequenced material: PBMCs, taken less than 6 days after the first yellow fever vaccination. These receptors came from a man between 18 and 35 years old who received the YFV17D yellow fever vaccine.

This clonotype has only a few counts. This chain connects TRBV7-3 to TRBJ2-1; D possibly corresponds to TRBD2 (5 bases). CDR1 and CDR2 (germline): SGHTA, FQGTGA. Trimming stripped 1 base from V and 6 bases from J, with 7 bases between. This CDR3 has 13 amino acids. The CDR3 region has the DNA TGTGCCAGCAGCTTAATCGAGGGCAATGAGCAGTTCTTC. This translates into CASSLIEGNEQFF.

This clonotype appeared many times. The V gene is TRBV5-4, the J gene TRBJ1-2; D possibly corresponds to TRBD1 (5 bases). Germline CDR1 is SGHNT and CDR2 is YYREEE (reference sequence). The length of the CDR3 is 12 residues. V gave up 1 base and J gave up 6 bases, with 7 bases separating them. CDR3 nucleotide sequence: TGTGCCAGCAGCTTGACGGGACATGGCTACACCTTC. This gives the protein CASSLTGHGYTF.

The CDR3 sequence: CASSKFWSNQPQHF. The CDR3 DNA sequence: TGTGCCAGCAGCAAATTTTGGAGCAATCAGCCCCAGCATTTT. J is TRBJ1-5 and V is TRBV21-1. TRBV21-1 is tagged as a pseudogene. The CDR3 is made up of 14 amino acids.

This clonotype showed up just a few times. The chain couples TRBV7-2 to TRBJ1-2; D might be TRBD1 (6 bases). CDR1 SGHTA and CDR2 FQGNSA come from the germline V gene. The CDR3 length is 14 residues. The V end was cut by 2 bases, the J end by 7 bases, with 14 bases between. The CDR3 DNA reads TGTGCCAGCAGCTTAACCCAGGGGCTGGGTGGCTACACCTTC. It specifies CASSLTQGLGGYTF.

J is TRBJ1-1 and V is TRBV27; no reliable D call. Trimming cost V 3 bases and J 3 bases, with 11 bases left between them. CDR1 and CDR2 from the germline V gene are MNHEY and SMNVEV (reference sequence). The CDR3 is 14 residues long. CDR3 in amino acids: CASSLYWGDTEAFF. The CDR3 DNA sequence: TGTGCCAGCAGTTTGTACTGGGGTGACACTGAAGCTTTCTTT.

This clonotype was found many times. The J gene is TRBJ2-5, the V gene TRBV6-2 or TRBV6-3, with TRBD2 identical over 13 bases. J was trimmed by 2 bases and V by 4 bases; bases with no gene match: 4. Germline V gives CDR1 MNHEY, CDR2 SVGEGT. CDR3 length: 16 amino acids. The CDR3 protein is CASSSTSGGLQETQYF. The CDR3 DNA reads as TGTGCCAGCAGTTCGACTAGCGGGGGGTTACAAGAGACCCAGTACTTC.

This clonotype occurred a few times. V usage is TRBV12-3 or TRBV12-4 and J usage is TRBJ1-2; D not resolved. The CDR3 consists of 13 residues. V was cut by 1 base and J by 3 bases, with 6 bases left in between. This chain's CDR3 is CASSLELDYGYTF. The CDR3 DNA is TGTGCCAGCAGTTTAGAGCTAGACTATGGCTACACCTTC.

This clonotype was detected a few times. The chain uses TRBV11-2 and TRBJ2-5, with D uncertain. Germline-derived CDR1 and CDR2 are SGHAT and FQNNGV. V shed 7 bases and J shed 2 bases, with 17 bases lying between them. The CDR3 is 15 residues long. Here the CDR3 reads CASTPRFHTQETQYF. Written as DNA, the CDR3 is TGTGCCAGCACCCCCAGGTTTCATACGCAAGAGACCCAGTACTTC.

The chain employs TRBV20-1 and TRBJ2-5, with D perhaps assigned TRBD1 or TRBD2 (6 bases each). Germline V gene lookup returns CDR1 DFQATT and CDR2 SNEGSKA (reference sequence). The CDR3 covers 13 residues. V was pared by 7 bases and J by 1 base, with 13 bases between. The CDR3 sequence is CSVGGGPQETQYF. The CDR3 coding sequence is TGCAGTGTCGGAGGGGGGCCCCAAGAGACCCAGTACTTC.